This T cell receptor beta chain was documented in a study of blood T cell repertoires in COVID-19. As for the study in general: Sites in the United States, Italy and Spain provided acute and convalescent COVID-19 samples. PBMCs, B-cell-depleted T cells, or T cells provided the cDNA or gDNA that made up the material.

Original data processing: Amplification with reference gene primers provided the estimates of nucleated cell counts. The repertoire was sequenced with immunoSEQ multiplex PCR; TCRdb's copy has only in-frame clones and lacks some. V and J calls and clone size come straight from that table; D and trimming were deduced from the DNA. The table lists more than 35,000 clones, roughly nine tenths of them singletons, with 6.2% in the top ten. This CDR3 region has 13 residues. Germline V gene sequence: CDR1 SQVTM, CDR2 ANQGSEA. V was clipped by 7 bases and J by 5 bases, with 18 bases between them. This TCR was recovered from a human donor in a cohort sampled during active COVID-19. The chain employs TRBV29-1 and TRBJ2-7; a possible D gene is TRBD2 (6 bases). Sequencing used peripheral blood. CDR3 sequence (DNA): TGCAGCGCAACGCGATCGGGACTCGACGAGCAGTACTTC. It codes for CSATRSGLDEQYF.